The 19 T cell receptor beta chains in this list originate from one sample, sequenced in a study of blood T cells in healthy people across ages. For the second PCR, which ran for 7 to 11 cycles, a sample-barcoded 5' primer and a J-beta primer mix were used. TCRdb re-called the 5' RACE reads through MiXCR, storing one row per CDR3 protein. This sample carries about a million distinct CDR3 sequences, roughly two fifths of them seen once, and the ten largest clones take less than 15%. The sequencing input was blood. The receptors come from a man between 18 and 29 years old in good health.

The chain joins TRBV28 to TRBJ1-2; 7 bases agree with TRBD1. The CDR3 runs 14 residues. Germline V lookup: CDR1 MDHEN, CDR2 SYDVKM. The V segment lost 6 bases and the J segment 0 bases; nucleotides outside the gene matches: 4. CDR3 in DNA: TGTGCCAGCAGACAGGGGACAACTAACTATGGCTACACCTTC. This encodes CASRQGTTNYGYTF.

V gene TRBV13 combines with J gene TRBJ2-7, with D unresolved. Germline lookup yields CDR1 PRHDT and CDR2 FYEKMQ (reference sequence). The CDR3 totals 14 residues. Between the trimmed V and J ends, which lost 1 base and 7 bases, there was a span of 14 bases. As DNA, the CDR3 is TGTGCCAGCAGCTTAGTGACCATCTACAATGAGCAGTACTTC. This encodes CASSLVTIYNEQYF. Full variable domain (remainder filled in from reference TRBV13 and TRBJ2-7): AAGVIQSPRHLIKEKRETATLKCYPIPRHDTVYWYQQGPGQDPQFLISFYEKMQSDKGSIPDRFSAQQFSDYHSELNMSSLELGDSALYFCASSLVTIYNEQYFGPGTRLTVT.

This clonotype was counted a few times. The V call is TRBV14, the J call TRBJ2-3, with D perhaps given as TRBD1 or TRBD2 (5 bases each). The CDR3 is made up of 12 amino acids. V was cut by 2 bases and J by 10 bases, with 10 bases left in between. Germline V gene sequence: CDR1 SGHDN, CDR2 FVKESK. The CDR3 DNA reads as TGTGCCAGCAGCCAAACCGGGACGGCGCAGTATTTT. As protein: CASSQTGTAQYF.

This clonotype showed up just a few times. The CDR3 DNA reads as TGCGCCAGCAGCTTGAACAGGGTTAGCAATCAGCCCCAGCATTTT. Translated, it gives CASSLNRVSNQPQHF. The V gene is TRBV4-1, the J gene TRBJ1-5; D is possibly TRBD1 (6 bases). The CDR3 consists of 15 residues. Germline V gives CDR1 MGHRA, CDR2 YSYEKL. Trimming removed 5 bases from V and 0 bases from J, with 11 bases in between.

The chain carries TRBV6-2 or TRBV6-3 and TRBJ1-5; D uncertain. Germline loops: CDR1 MNHEY, CDR2 SVGEGT. CDR3 length: 15 residues. Between the trimmed V and J ends, which lost 5 bases and 0 bases, there was a span of 11 bases. DNA for the CDR3: TGTGCCAGCAGTCCCTCCGGACTTAGCAATCAGCCCCAGCATTTT. Translating gives CASSPSGLSNQPQHF.

This clonotype was detected only a few times. This chain's CDR3 is CSARGDRYANEQFF. CDR3 DNA sequence: TGCAGTGCGCGGGGGGACAGATACGCCAATGAGCAGTTCTTC. The chain is built from TRBV20-1 and TRBJ2-1; D is perhaps TRBD2 (8 bases). The germline V gene encodes CDR1 DFQATT and CDR2 SNEGSKA (reference sequence). Trimming cost V 6 bases and J 6 bases, with 18 bases left between them. There are 14 residues in the CDR3.

This clonotype was counted between two and nine times. The rearrangement joins TRBV23-1 to TRBJ1-2; no definite D call. TRBV23-1 is assigned to the ORF class and has an uncertain function. CDR3 size: 17 residues. Trimming removed 1 base at V and 6 bases at J, with 21 bases between. The CDR3 nucleotides read TGCGCCAGCAGTCAATATCCGCTCGGCCAGTGGAACCATGGCTACACCTTC. This translates into CASSQYPLGQWNHGYTF.

This clonotype has only a few counts. This chain connects TRBV20-1 to TRBJ2-3, with 8 bases that match TRBD2. Germline lookup yields CDR1 DFQATT and CDR2 SNEGSKA (reference sequence). With V trimmed by 4 bases and J by 4 bases, 7 bases remained unmatched. The CDR3 covers 14 residues. DNA for the CDR3: TGCAGTGCTAAGCGGGGGCCCTCAGCAGATACGCAGTATTTT. Residues: CSAKRGPSADTQYF.

The rearrangement links TRBV12-5 to TRBJ2-7; D assignment may be TRBD1 or TRBD2 (5 bases each). CDR1 and CDR2 (germline): LGHNT, FRNRAP. This CDR3 is built from 14 residues. The V and J ends lost 6 bases and 0 bases respectively, with 12 bases between them. The CDR3 is CASGTGAYSYEQYF. The CDR3 DNA reads as TGTGCTAGTGGCACCGGGGCGTACTCCTACGAGCAGTACTTC.

This clonotype was observed many times. The rearrangement links TRBV20-1 to TRBJ2-3; D might be TRBD1 (6 bases). From germline, CDR1 is DFQATT and CDR2 SNEGSKA (reference sequence). There are 15 residues in the CDR3. Trimming took off 5 bases at V and 2 bases at J, with 17 bases between the two ends. The chain's CDR3 is CSALTDRDNTDTQYF. DNA for the CDR3: TGCAGTGCTCTTACGGACAGAGATAACACAGATACGCAGTATTTT.

The V and J genes are TRBV20-1 and TRBJ2-7; D remains ambiguous. The germline CDR1 and CDR2 sequences are DFQATT and SNEGSKA (reference sequence). V lost 4 bases, J lost 0 bases, and 16 bases lay in between. This CDR3 has 15 amino acids. CDR3 amino acids: CSAIYLDRSSYEQYF. CDR3 bases: TGCAGTGCTATATACCTCGACCGTAGCTCCTACGAGCAGTACTTC.

V usage is TRBV6-2 or TRBV6-3 and J usage is TRBJ1-2; possibly TRBD1 for D (5 bases). The germline V gene has CDR1 MNHEY and CDR2 SVGEGT. Trimming stripped 3 bases from V and 7 bases from J, with 15 bases between. CDR3 size: 14 residues. The CDR3 is CASSYGAGFSGYTF. For the CDR3, the DNA is TGTGCCAGCAGTTATGGGGCAGGGTTCAGTGGCTACACCTTC.

V gene TRBV4-1 combines with J gene TRBJ2-1, with TRBD2 matching 9 bases. Per germline, CDR1 MGHRA and CDR2 YSYEKL. With 1 base clipped from V and 8 bases from J, the junction kept 12 bases outside the gene matches. This CDR3 contains 17 residues. For the CDR3, the DNA is TGCGCCAGCAGCCAAGCCCAGGGACTAGCTTTATCGGATGAGCAGTTCTTC. Translating gives CASSQAQGLALSDEQFF.

In its sample, this clonotype was seen many times. The chain links TRBV5-1 to TRBJ2-1; D call uncertain. CDR1 is SGHRS and CDR2 is YFSETQ in the germline V gene. V shed 0 bases and J shed 1 base, with 8 bases lying between them. This CDR3 contains 15 residues. The CDR3 nucleotides read TGCGCCAGCAGCTTGGAGACCGCATCCTACAATGAGCAGTTCTTC. This encodes CASSLETASYNEQFF. Based on the CDR3 plus reference TRBV5-1 and TRBJ2-1, the full variable domain is KAGVTQTPRYLIKTRGQQVTLSCSPISGHRSVSWYQQTPGQGLQFLFEYFSETQRNKGNFPGRFSGRQFSNSRSEMNVSTLELGDSALYLCASSLETASYNEQFFGPGTRLTVL.

The table lists this clonotype with many counts. This chain uses TRBV4-1 with TRBJ1-2; D gene unclear. Germline assignment: CDR1 MGHRA and CDR2 YSYEKL. V dropped 4 bases and J dropped 5 bases, with 20 bases sitting between them. This CDR3 comprises 16 residues. CDR3: CASSPRVSPPTYGYTF. CDR3 bases: TGCGCCAGCAGCCCCCGTGTCAGTCCGCCGACTTATGGCTACACCTTC.

The table lists this clonotype with a few counts. The chain links TRBV4-2 to TRBJ1-1; 7 bases are shared with TRBD1. The CDR3 consists of 15 residues. The V gene's germline CDR1 is LGHNA and CDR2 YNFKEQ. V dropped 4 bases and J dropped 1; count of bases not matched to a gene: 6. This CDR3 is CASSRETGSNTEAFF. The CDR3 DNA is TGTGCCAGCAGCCGTGAGACAGGGTCGAACACTGAAGCTTTCTTT.

This rearrangement joins TRBV20-1 to TRBJ2-3; TRBD1 is a possible D gene (6 bases). V lost 4 bases to trimming and J lost 0 bases, with 8 bases between them. The CDR3 totals 13 residues. Germline values: CDR1 DFQATT, CDR2 SNEGSKA (reference sequence). Here the CDR3 reads CSATGHSTDTQYF. The CDR3 coding sequence is TGCAGTGCTACGGGACACAGCACAGATACGCAGTATTTT.

The chain is built from TRBV28 and TRBJ1-1; D ambiguous. Germline CDR1 MDHEN, CDR2 SYDVKM. The CDR3 length is 14 residues. The V end lost 4 bases, the J end lost 8 bases, and 17 bases lay between the germline ends. The CDR3 region is CASSSPGILSEAFF. The CDR3 nucleotides read TGTGCCAGCAGTTCACCAGGAATACTATCCGAAGCTTTCTTT.

The V gene is TRBV18, the J gene TRBJ2-6; D not certain. CDR1 and CDR2 from the germline V gene are KGHSH and LQKENI. Between the trimmed V and J ends, which lost 1 base and 2 bases, there was a span of 12 bases. This CDR3 is built from 17 residues. The CDR3 DNA reads TGTGCCAGCTCACCACTGCTTGCTGGGGCTGGGGCCAACGTCCTGACTTTC. This sequence encodes CASSPLLAGAGANVLTF.